The 25 T cell receptor beta chains given below trace back to one sample, sequenced in a study of T cell responses to AZD1222 COVID-19 vaccine. Method: immunoSEQ multiplex PCR; TCRdb's copy keeps in-frame clones and lacks some. The data hold 95,000 to 100,000 clones, with about 88% observed a single time. The starting material was peripheral blood, obtained 28 days after the second AZD1222 dose. The source of these receptors is an adult who received the AZD1222 COVID-19 vaccine.

This chain joins TRBV6-5 and TRBJ2-1, with 7 bases fitting TRBD2. With V trimmed by 0 bases and J by 8 bases, 7 bases remained unmatched. Germline-derived CDR1 and CDR2 are MNHEY and SVGAGI. CDR3 length equals 15 residues. The CDR3 sequence: CASSYSSGGRDEQFF. The DNA of the CDR3 is TGTGCCAGCAGTTACTCTTCGGGGGGTCGGGATGAGCAGTTCTTC.

The table lists this clone with a count of one. This chain joins TRBV11-2 and TRBJ2-1; D may be TRBD2 (5 bases). Germline V gene data show CDR1 as SGHAT and CDR2 as FQNNGV. Trimming left V 0 bases short and J 6 bases short, with 12 bases between. This CDR3 contains 15 residues. CDR3 nucleotides: TGTGCCAGCAGCTTAGAGCCTAGCCCGGTCAATGAGCAGTTCTTC. Translating it yields CASSLEPSPVNEQFF.

The chain combines TRBV5-6 with TRBJ1-4; no clear D gene. Trimming took off 1 base at V and 6 bases at J, with 10 bases between the two ends. CDR3 size: 14 residues. CDR1 is SGHDT and CDR2 is YYEEEE in the germline V gene. The CDR3 nucleotides read TGTGCCAGCAGCTTGTACCAGATGGATGAAAAACTGTTTTTT. Its translation is CASSLYQMDEKLFF.

V gene TRBV13 combines with J gene TRBJ2-2, with TRBD1 matching 8 bases. The germline V gene encodes CDR1 PRHDT and CDR2 FYEKMQ (reference sequence). With V trimmed by 2 bases and J by 1 base, 3 bases remained unmatched. This CDR3 has 16 residues. The CDR3 nucleotides are TGTGCCAGCAGCTTACCCGGGACAGGGAACACCGGGGAGCTGTTTTTT. Its protein is CASSLPGTGNTGELFF.

The V gene is TRBV4-1, the J gene TRBJ2-3; TRBD2 is a possible D gene (5 bases). The germline V gene encodes CDR1 MGHRA and CDR2 YSYEKL. The CDR3 has 17 residues. Trimming left V 0 bases short and J 4 bases short, with 17 bases between. This chain's CDR3 is CASSQDRAHEGADTQYF. In DNA, the CDR3 is TGCGCCAGCAGCCAAGATCGTGCCCATGAGGGTGCAGATACGCAGTATTTT.

This clone was detected only once. The genes are TRBV6-1 and TRBJ1-1; D unclear. In germline, CDR1 is MNHNS, CDR2 SASEGT. Deletions cut 3 bases from V and 8 bases from J, with 10 bases between. The CDR3 length is 12 residues. The CDR3 here is CASSEVVGEAFF. In nucleotides, the CDR3 is TGTGCCAGCAGTGAGGTCGTGGGGGAAGCTTTCTTT.

The chain joins TRBV5-1 to TRBJ1-1, with D maybe TRBD1 (5 bases). Trimming shortened V by 5 bases and J by 11 bases, and 16 bases separated the two germline ends. CDR1 and CDR2 from the germline V gene are SGHRS and YFSETQ. The CDR3 covers 12 residues. This chain's CDR3 is CASSRDLREAFF. In nucleotides, the CDR3 is TGCGCCAGCAGTCGGGACCTCCGGGAGGCTTTCTTT.

The J gene is TRBJ1-1, the V gene TRBV5-1, with 7 bases that match TRBD1. Germline assignment: CDR1 SGHRS and CDR2 YFSETQ. CDR3 size: 17 residues. J lost 5 bases, V lost 3 bases, and 16 bases had no gene match. Here the CDR3 DNA reads TGCGCCAGCAGCTCTACTGGTAAGATCGACAGGGAGACTGAAGCTTTCTTT. Encoded protein: CASSSTGKIDRETEAFF. Complete variable domain (other parts from reference TRBV5-1 and TRBJ1-1): KAGVTQTPRYLIKTRGQQVTLSCSPISGHRSVSWYQQTPGQGLQFLFEYFSETQRNKGNFPGRFSGRQFSNSRSEMNVSTLELGDSALYLCASSSTGKIDRETEAFFGQGTRLTVV.

The chain couples TRBV7-2 to TRBJ2-7; TRBD2 matches 13 bases. The V segment lost 0 bases and the J segment 6 bases; nucleotides outside the gene matches: 8. CDR1 is SGHTA and CDR2 is FQGNSA in the germline V gene. The CDR3 has 17 residues. CDR3 bases: TGTGCCAGCAGCTTAGCGCTCGGACTAGCGGGAGTGCCCGAGCAGTACTTC. Residues: CASSLALGLAGVPEQYF.

This clone has just a few counts. V gene TRBV27 combines with J gene TRBJ1-1, with a possible D match to TRBD1 (5 bases). V lost 5 bases and J 3 bases, leaving 13 bases between the germline ends. The CDR3 consists of 14 residues. Germline V gives CDR1 MNHEY, CDR2 SMNVEV (reference sequence). CDR3 residues: CASSLDSGDTEAFF. The DNA of the CDR3 is TGTGCCAGCAGTCTTGACAGCGGGGACACTGAAGCTTTCTTT.

This clone occurred once. The genes are TRBV5-1 and TRBJ1-4; 7 nucleotides match TRBD1. V shed 5 bases, J shed 7 bases, and the junction held 8 bases outside the gene matches. Per germline, CDR1 SGHRS and CDR2 YFSETQ. CDR3 length: 14 residues. CDR3 nucleotides: TGCGCCAGCAGTACAGGGACAGATTTTGAAAAACTGTTTTTT. Translating it yields CASSTGTDFEKLFF.

Only a few counts were recorded for this clone. The chain uses TRBV19 and TRBJ1-2; a weak D match, TRBD1 (6 bases). This CDR3 has 14 residues. Germline assignment: CDR1 LNHDA and CDR2 SQIVND (reference sequence). The germline V and J ends were trimmed by 4 bases and 4 bases, with 13 bases remaining between them. As DNA, the CDR3 is TGTGCCAGTAGTAGGGACACCGACCGCTATGGCTACACCTTC. This codes for CASSRDTDRYGYTF.

DNA of the CDR3: TGTGCCAGCAACAGCATGAACACTGAAGCTTTCTTT. It translates to CASNSMNTEAFF. This chain uses TRBV7-2 with TRBJ1-1; no reliable D call. Trimming took off 7 bases at V and 0 bases at J, with 6 bases between the two ends. Germline CDR1 and CDR2: SGHTA and FQGNSA. The CDR3 is 12 amino acids.

This sequence joins TRBV11-3 and TRBJ2-1; D call uncertain. Germline V gene lookup returns CDR1 SGHNT and CDR2 YENEEA. The CDR3 has 11 amino acids. V gave up 0 bases and J gave up 12 bases, with 6 bases separating them. CDR3 nucleotides: TGTGCCAGCAGCTTAGACCGTAGGCAGTTCTTC. It translates to CASSLDRRQFF.

This clone was recorded a few times. The chain employs TRBV7-9 and TRBJ2-3; D is ambiguous. With 5 bases removed from V and 7 bases from J, the gap between germline ends came to 7 bases. CDR1 is SEHNR, CDR2 FQNEAQ, per germline (reference sequence). This CDR3 has 11 amino acids. The CDR3 sequence: CASSGLNTQYF. The CDR3 DNA reads TGTGCCAGCAGCGGGCTGAATACGCAGTATTTT.

The J gene is TRBJ2-2, the V gene TRBV2, with D possibly being TRBD1 (6 bases). The V end lost 8 bases, the J end lost 3 bases, and 10 bases lay between the germline ends. CDR3 size: 13 residues. Germline V CDR1 and CDR2: SNHLY, FYNNEI. The CDR3: CASAGQHTGELFF. CDR3 nucleotides: TGTGCCAGCGCTGGACAGCACACCGGGGAGCTGTTTTTT.

The rearrangement links TRBV5-1 to TRBJ2-3; the D gene is possibly TRBD2 (5 bases). V lost 1 base to trimming and J lost 2 bases, with 11 bases between them. CDR1 SGHRS and CDR2 YFSETQ come from the germline V gene. The CDR3 runs 15 residues. CDR3 in DNA: TGCGCCAGCAGCTTGATTGGACTCGACACAGATACGCAGTATTTT. It encodes CASSLIGLDTDTQYF.

This rearrangement joins TRBV28 to TRBJ2-7, with TRBD1 as a possible D gene (5 bases). The CDR3 length is 11 residues. The germline V and J ends were trimmed by 4 bases and 5 bases, with 6 bases remaining between them. CDR1 and CDR2 (germline): MDHEN, SYDVKM. The CDR3 nucleotides are TGTGCCAGCAGTTCCAGGGACGAGCAGTACTTC. This gives the protein CASSSRDEQYF.

J is TRBJ2-1 and V is TRBV6-5, with D unresolved. This CDR3 spans 12 amino acids. Per the germline V gene, CDR1 is MNHEY and CDR2 is SVGAGI. Trimming shortened V by 6 bases and J by 10 bases, and 13 bases separated the two germline ends. The DNA for the CDR3 is TGTGCCAGCAGCGATACTATGAGAGAGCAGTTCTTC. It encodes CASSDTMREQFF.

The chain is built from TRBV5-1 and TRBJ1-6; 9 nucleotides line up with TRBD1. With V trimmed by 0 bases and J by 7 bases, 5 bases remained unmatched. The CDR3 is made up of 16 amino acids. The germline V gene has CDR1 SGHRS and CDR2 YFSETQ. The CDR3 loop is CASSLASDRGNSPLHF. The DNA of the CDR3 is TGCGCCAGCAGCTTGGCCTCGGACAGGGGAAATTCACCCCTCCACTTT.

The chain recombines TRBV18 with TRBJ2-5, with 8 bases identical to TRBD1. This CDR3 is 14 amino acids long. Germline values: CDR1 KGHSH, CDR2 LQKENI. With V trimmed by 2 bases and J by 4 bases, 3 bases remained unmatched. The CDR3 here is CASSPAGTGETQYF. The CDR3 region has the DNA TGTGCCAGCTCACCAGCTGGGACAGGAGAGACCCAGTACTTC.

The rearrangement uses TRBV19 and TRBJ1-2; the match to TRBD1 covers 7 bases. Germline V gene data show CDR1 as LNHDA and CDR2 as SQIVND (reference sequence). The length of the CDR3 is 14 residues. Trimming cost V 5 bases and J 5 bases; bases outside gene matches: 8. CDR3 nucleotides: TGTGCCAGTAGTCCAAACCTGGGACAGTATGGCTACACCTTC. Amino acids: CASSPNLGQYGYTF.

The chain carries TRBV5-1 and TRBJ1-2; tentatively, D is TRBD1 (6 bases). Deletions cut 0 bases from V and 4 bases from J, with 10 bases between. The CDR3 covers 14 residues. Germline lookup yields CDR1 SGHRS and CDR2 YFSETQ. The CDR3 protein is CASSLDGQSYGYTF. CDR3 coding DNA: TGCGCCAGCAGCTTGGATGGACAGAGCTATGGCTACACCTTC.

The gene calls are TRBV2 and TRBJ1-1; maybe TRBD1 (5 bases). Germline V gene lookup returns CDR1 SNHLY and CDR2 FYNNEI. The CDR3 consists of 12 residues. Deletions cut 4 bases from V and 12 bases from J, with 15 bases between. The CDR3 loop is CASSVWDRSSFF. CDR3 sequence (DNA): TGTGCCAGCAGTGTTTGGGACCGAAGTTCTTTCTTT.

The genes are TRBV9 and TRBJ1-1; possible D gene TRBD1, 5 bases. CDR3 size: 14 residues. The V gene lost 5 bases and the J gene lost 6 bases, with 17 bases spanning the gap. The germline gives CDR1 SGDLS, CDR2 YYNGEE. In DNA form, the CDR3 reads TGTGCCAGCAGTCTGACAGACGCTAACGCTGAAGCTTTCTTT. Its protein product is CASSLTDANAEAFF.